The present entry profiles one T cell receptor beta chain with its context. The CDR3 has 15 residues. J lost 5 bases, V lost 3 bases, and 6 bases had no gene match. Germline V gives CDR1 MDHEN, CDR2 SYDVKM. TCR sequencing covered a few patients who responded to pembrolizumab. Repertoires were generated with immunoSEQ multiplex PCR, while TCRdb's copy carries only in-frame clones and drops some. The data show roughly 120,000 clones, 60% to 85% seen once. The data derive from a study of PD-1 blockade in mismatch repair-deficient tumors. Across the study: Enrolled 2013-2016, patients had progressing, pretreated mismatch repair-deficient cancers of approximately 13 types.

Sequenced here: peripheral blood, sampled 60 weeks after starting pembrolizumab. The sequence derives from an adult with mismatch repair-deficient cancer. The chain carries TRBV28 and TRBJ2-2; 7 nucleotides match TRBD1. The CDR3 here is CASSFSGGKTGELFF. CDR3 nucleotides: TGTGCCAGCAGTTTCTCAGGGGGTAAAACCGGGGAGCTGTTTTTT.